These T cell receptor beta chains were read from a single sample in a study of blood T cell repertoires in COVID-19. Method: immunoSEQ multiplex PCR; TCRdb's copy keeps in-frame clones and lacks some. The table has under 450,000 clones, over 75% seen once. The sequenced sample was PBMCs or T cells enriched from blood (not recorded which). These receptors all stem from a man younger than 40 who had recovered from COVID-19. The CDR3 runs from the conserved cysteine through the conserved F or W. The order of the fields is D gene, J gene, clone size, V gene, CDR3 DNA, CDR3 protein. D genes are given only for firm matches. Expanded clones are given a class, and other clones once, few, many or no size at all.

. | TRBJ1-5 | . | TRBV19 | TGTGCCAGTAGTAGGGCAGGGGCGAGCAATCAGCCCCAGCATTTT | CASSRAGASNQPQHF
. | TRBJ1-6 | . | TRBV27 | TGTGCCAGCAGACCCGGACTGAGCTCCTATAATTCACCCCTCCACTTT | CASRPGLSSYNSPLHF
TRBD1 | TRBJ1-2 | . | TRBV11-2 | TGTGCCAGCAGCTATGGGACAGGGTATGGCTACACCTTC | CASSYGTGYGYTF
. | TRBJ2-3 | . | TRBV10-1 | TGCGCCAGCAGTGACGGTGGGGCCGGGGATACGCAGTATTTT | CASSDGGAGDTQYF
. | TRBJ2-5 | . | TRBV20-1 | TGCAGTGCTGTACTGAAGACCCAGTACTTC | CSAVLKTQYF
TRBD2 | TRBJ2-7 | . | TRBV5-6 | TGTGCCAGCAGCTTCTCTAGCGGGGCGGGCGAGCAGTACTTC | CASSFSSGAGEQYF
. | TRBJ2-7 | . | TRBV7-6 | TGTGCCAGCAGCTTAGCGGCGGGGTCTTACGAGCAGTACTTC | CASSLAAGSYEQYF
. | TRBJ1-1 | . | TRBV7-2 | TGTGCCAGCAGCTTAGGGCCGGAGGTCCGAGGCAGCATCTTCACTGAAGCTTTCTTT | CASSLGPEVRGSIFTEAFF
. | TRBJ1-5 | . | TRBV19 | TGTGCCAGTAGTACCATGAGAGTTCAGCCCCAGCATTTT | CASSTMRVQPQHF
. | TRBJ1-1 | . | TRBV10-1 | TGCGCCAGCAGTGACCATAGCAGGGGCGGCACTGAAGCTTTCTTT | CASSDHSRGGTEAFF
TRBD1 | TRBJ2-2 | . | TRBV25-1 | TGTGCCAGCAGTGAGGGACAGTCGAACACCGGGGAGCTGTTTTTT | CASSEGQSNTGELFF
TRBD1 | TRBJ1-5 | . | TRBV10-3 | TGTGCCATCAGCGCTACAGGGGATCAGCCCCAGCATTTT | CAISATGDQPQHF
. | TRBJ1-2 | once | TRBV25-1 | TGTGCCAGCAGAAATGGAGGGGATCTGGGCTACACCTTC | CASRNGGDLGYTF
. | TRBJ2-5 | . | TRBV19 | TGTGCCAGTAGATCCTTCACAGGGATCCAAGAGACCCAGTACTTC | CASRSFTGIQETQYF
. | TRBJ1-5 | . | TRBV19 | TGTGCCGGGGGGGTCTCCGGCAATCAGCCCCAGCATTTT | CAGGVSGNQPQHF
. | TRBJ1-4 | . | TRBV19 | TGTGCCAGTACCCCCCTTGCGGCGGCTCGGAATGAAAAACTGTTTTTT | CASTPLAAARNEKLFF
TRBD1 | TRBJ2-7 | . | TRBV5-1 | TGCGCCAGCAGCCCCGGACAGGGTTCCTACGAGCAGTACTTC | CASSPGQGSYEQYF
. | TRBJ1-4 | . | TRBV21-1 | TGTGCCAGCAGCAAACGGGAACCGGGACAGGGGGTTGAAAAACTGTTTTTT | CASSKREPGQGVEKLFF
TRBD2 | TRBJ2-7 | . | TRBV10-3 | TGTGCCATCAGTGAGTCGACTAGCGGACCCTCCTACGAGCAGTACTTC | CAISESTSGPSYEQYF
TRBD1 | TRBJ1-1 | . | TRBV19 | TGTGCCAGTAGAGTCGGGACAGGGCACGATTCGAACACTGAAGCTTTCTTT | CASRVGTGHDSNTEAFF
TRBD1 | TRBJ2-1 | . | TRBV9 | TGTGCCAGCCAACAGGGGAGTGAGCAGTTCTTC | CASQQGSEQFF
TRBD1 | TRBJ1-6 | . | TRBV18 | TGTGCCAGCTCCCCCGAAGGATATATCGGACAGGATTCACCCCTCCACTTT | CASSPEGYIGQDSPLHF
. | TRBJ2-7 | . | TRBV5-1 | TGCGCCAGCAGCCCGGACAGAAACTACGAGCAGTACTTC | CASSPDRNYEQYF
. | TRBJ1-6 | . | TRBV4-1 | TGCGCCAGCAGCCTACGGGAGCATAATTCACCCCTCCACTTT | CASSLREHNSPLHF
. | TRBJ1-4 | . | TRBV20-1 | TGCAGTGTCTCAGATAATGAAAAACTGTTTTTT | CSVSDNEKLFF
TRBD1 | TRBJ2-1 | few | TRBV12-5 | TGTGCTAGTGGCCGCCGGGACAGGGTTGATGAGCAGTTCTTC | CASGRRDRVDEQFF
. | TRBJ2-5 | . | TRBV3-1/TRBV3-2 | TGTGCCAGCAGCCAAGATGGCAGGGCCATGGAGACCCAGTACTTC | CASSQDGRAMETQYF
TRBD1 | TRBJ1-5 | . | TRBV12-3/TRBV12-4 | TGTGCCAGCAGTTCCACAGGGGATCAGCCCCAGCATTTT | CASSSTGDQPQHF
TRBD2 | TRBJ2-1 | . | TRBV10-3 | TGTGCCACCGCCCCAACTAGCGGGGGTTATGAGCAGTTCTTC | CATAPTSGGYEQFF
TRBD1 | TRBJ2-2 | . | TRBV7-7 | TGTGCCAGCAGCGTCCGGGACAGGGGAGTCCCCGGGGAGCTGTTTTTT | CASSVRDRGVPGELFF
TRBD1 | TRBJ1-4 | . | TRBV4-2 | TGTGCCAGCAGCCGGGAGACAGGGGATGAAAAACTGTTTTTT | CASSRETGDEKLFF
. | TRBJ1-2 | . | TRBV25-1 | TGTGCCAGCAGGGCCGGACTTTATGGCTACACCTTC | CASRAGLYGYTF
. | TRBJ2-2 | . | TRBV15 | TGTGCCACCAGCAGAGGAGCCGGGGAGCTGTTTTTT | CATSRGAGELFF